A single sample is the source of the 8 T cell receptor beta chains below, sequenced in a study of identical twins (TCRdb year 2016). Receptor libraries were prepared by 5' RACE. Data came from an Illumina HiSeq 2000. Using fastp trimming at Q25 and MiXCR clonotype assembly, TCRdb reanalyzed the public sequencing data and kept in-frame beta chains. CDR3 protein duplicates are merged, each entry listing the most common genes and DNA. In all, the sample holds roughly 280,000 distinct CDR3 sequences, and roughly 10% of those were seen once. 7% to 8.5% of the sample goes to the ten largest clones. This sample also appeared in a second study, on yellow fever vaccine responses in identical twins.

Specimen: CD8+ T cells sorted from blood. The source of these receptors is a woman aged 18-29 years in good health.

This clonotype has a handful of counts. The V and J genes are TRBV9 and TRBJ1-2; D is uncertain. Trimming shortened V by 0 bases and J by 5 bases, and 17 bases separated the two germline ends. Germline V gene data show CDR1 as SGDLS and CDR2 as YYNGEE. This CDR3 has 16 residues. CDR3 residues: CASSVGTDPNRYGYTF. The DNA for the CDR3 is TGTGCCAGCAGCGTAGGGACGGACCCTAATAGGTATGGCTACACCTTC.

V gene TRBV6-1 combines with J gene TRBJ2-1; D tentatively reads TRBD1 or TRBD2 (5 bases each). V gave up 8 bases and J gave up 0 bases, with 11 bases separating them. Germline CDR1 is MNHNS and CDR2 is SASEGT. The CDR3 covers 14 residues. The CDR3 sequence is CASQGPSSYNEQFF. CDR3 in DNA: TGTGCCAGCCAGGGACCCAGCTCCTACAATGAGCAGTTCTTC.

This clonotype appeared a single time. This rearrangement joins TRBV13 to TRBJ2-1; 8 bases agree with TRBD2. Per the germline V gene, CDR1 is PRHDT and CDR2 is FYEKMQ (reference sequence). The CDR3 is 14 amino acids. V lost 4 bases and J lost 7; bases outside the gene matches: 6. CDR3: CASSSPGLVNEQFF. Here the CDR3 DNA reads TGTGCCAGCAGCTCGCCGGGACTAGTAAATGAGCAGTTCTTC.

In this sample, this clonotype turned up many times. The chain links TRBV12-3 or TRBV12-4 to TRBJ2-5, with 10 bases identical to TRBD2. CDR3 length: 14 residues. V was pared by 5 bases and J by 5 bases, with 5 bases of the junction left unmatched. The CDR3 reads CASSPGTSAETQYF. CDR3 coding DNA: TGTGCCAGCAGTCCTGGGACTAGCGCGGAGACCCAGTACTTC.

This clonotype has more than one count but fewer than ten. The rearrangement joins TRBV14 to TRBJ1-1; 9 bases fit TRBD1. CDR1 and CDR2 from the germline V gene are SGHDN and FVKESK. V gave up 0 bases and J gave up 0 bases; unmatched junction bases: 8. The CDR3 length is 18 residues. The CDR3 sequence is CASSQDIGTGNMNTEAFF. The CDR3 DNA sequence: TGTGCCAGCAGCCAAGATATTGGGACAGGGAATATGAACACTGAAGCTTTCTTT.

This clonotype occurred a few times. V and J are TRBV11-2 and TRBJ1-1, with 8 nucleotides matching TRBD1. In germline, CDR1 is SGHAT, CDR2 FQNNGV. CDR3 length: 16 residues. V shed 1 base, J shed 0 bases, and the junction held 4 bases outside the gene matches. The CDR3 loop reads CASSLGRGLMNTEAFF. The CDR3 coding sequence is TGTGCCAGCAGCTTAGGCAGGGGGCTCATGAACACTGAAGCTTTCTTT.

This clonotype was detected many times. The chain carries TRBV12-3 or TRBV12-4 and TRBJ2-1; D gene unclear. Deletions cut 3 bases from V and 1 base from J, with 7 bases between. This CDR3 contains 14 residues. The chain's CDR3 is CASSFVGSYNEQFF. The CDR3 DNA reads TGTGCCAGCAGTTTCGTAGGGTCCTACAATGAGCAGTTCTTC.

V is TRBV12-3 or TRBV12-4 and J is TRBJ2-7; 8 nucleotides agree with TRBD1. CDR3 length: 14 residues. Losses at the gene ends were 3 bases for V and 4 bases for J; bases not matched to a gene: 5. CDR3 sequence: CASSLTGVIYEQYF. The CDR3 DNA follows: TGTGCCAGCAGTTTGACAGGGGTAATATACGAGCAGTACTTC.